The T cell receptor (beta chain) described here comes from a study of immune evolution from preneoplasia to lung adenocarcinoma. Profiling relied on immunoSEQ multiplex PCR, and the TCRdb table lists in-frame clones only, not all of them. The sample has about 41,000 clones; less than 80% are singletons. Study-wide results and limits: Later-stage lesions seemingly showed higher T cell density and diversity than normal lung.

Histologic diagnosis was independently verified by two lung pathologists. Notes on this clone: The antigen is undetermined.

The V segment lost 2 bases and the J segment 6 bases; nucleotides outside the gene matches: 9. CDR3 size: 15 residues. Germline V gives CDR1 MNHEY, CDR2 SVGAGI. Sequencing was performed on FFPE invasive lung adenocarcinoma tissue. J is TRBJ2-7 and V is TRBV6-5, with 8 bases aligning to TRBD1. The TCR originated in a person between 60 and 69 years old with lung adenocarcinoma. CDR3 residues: CASSYQKGQGAEQYF. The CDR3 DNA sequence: TGTGCCAGCAGTTACCAGAAGGGTCAGGGGGCCGAGCAGTACTTC.